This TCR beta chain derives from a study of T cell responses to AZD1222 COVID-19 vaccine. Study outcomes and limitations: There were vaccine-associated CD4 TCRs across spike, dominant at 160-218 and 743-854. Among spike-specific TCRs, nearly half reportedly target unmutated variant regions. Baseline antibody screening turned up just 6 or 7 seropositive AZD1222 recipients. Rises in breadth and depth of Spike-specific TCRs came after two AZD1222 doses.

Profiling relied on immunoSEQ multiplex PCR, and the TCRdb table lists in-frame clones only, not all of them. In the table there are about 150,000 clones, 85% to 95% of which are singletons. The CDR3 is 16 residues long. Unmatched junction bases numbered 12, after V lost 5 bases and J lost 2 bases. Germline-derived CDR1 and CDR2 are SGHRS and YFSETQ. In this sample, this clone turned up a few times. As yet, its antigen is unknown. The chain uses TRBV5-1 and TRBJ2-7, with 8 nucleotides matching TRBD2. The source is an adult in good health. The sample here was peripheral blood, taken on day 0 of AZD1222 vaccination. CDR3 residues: CASSPIGRESTYEQYF. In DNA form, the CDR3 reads TGCGCCAGCAGTCCCATCGGGAGGGAGTCGACCTACGAGCAGTACTTC.